These T cell receptor beta chains were read from a single sample in a study of OX40 agonist ivuxolimab in advanced cancers. TCRdb's table, derived via immunoSEQ multiplex PCR, lists solely in-frame clones and lacks some. The profile covers 65,000 to 85,000 clones, with 75% to 90% appearing a single time and about 7% taken by the ten largest. The sample in question was CD4+ or CD8+ T cells sorted from blood, obtained in a trial of the OX40 agonist ivuxolimab. The source is an adult with an advanced solid tumor such as melanoma, head and neck, liver or kidney cancer. Both conserved end residues are part of each CDR3. D genes are given only for firm matches. Only some rows state a clone size, as once, few, many or a class for expanded clones.

J gene: TRBJ2-5; V gene: TRBV7-8; CDR3 length: 14; D gene: -; clone size: -; CDR3 protein: CASSQNGAGETQYF; CDR3 DNA: TGTGCCAGCAGCCAGAACGGGGCCGGGGAGACCCAGTACTTC
J gene: TRBJ2-7; V gene: TRBV2; CDR3 length: 13; D gene: -; clone size: -; CDR3 protein: CASSSAPRTEQYF; CDR3 DNA: TGTGCCAGCAGTTCTGCCCCGAGAACCGAGCAGTACTTC
J gene: TRBJ2-7; V gene: TRBV5-5; CDR3 length: 14; D gene: TRBD2; clone size: few; CDR3 protein: CASTSGGSSVEQYF; CDR3 DNA: TGTGCCAGCACCTCGGGGGGTTCATCGGTCGAGCAGTACTTC
J gene: TRBJ1-1; V gene: TRBV5-4; CDR3 length: 15; D gene: -; clone size: -; CDR3 protein: CASSLNGAGNTEAFF; CDR3 DNA: TGTGCCAGCAGCTTGAATGGAGCGGGGAACACTGAAGCTTTCTTT
J gene: TRBJ2-7; V gene: TRBV6-5; CDR3 length: 14; D gene: -; clone size: -; CDR3 protein: CASSFPSPSGEQYF; CDR3 DNA: TGTGCCAGCAGTTTCCCGTCCCCCTCGGGCGAGCAGTACTTC
J gene: TRBJ2-1; V gene: TRBV6-5; CDR3 length: 15; D gene: -; clone size: -; CDR3 protein: CASSRTRVALNEQFF; CDR3 DNA: TGTGCCAGCAGCCGAACCCGGGTTGCATTGAATGAGCAGTTCTTC
J gene: TRBJ2-7; V gene: TRBV6-6; CDR3 length: 14; D gene: -; clone size: -; CDR3 protein: CASSRLSGAYEQYF; CDR3 DNA: TGTGCCAGCAGTAGGCTTAGCGGTGCCTACGAGCAGTACTTC
J gene: TRBJ2-1; V gene: TRBV7-3; CDR3 length: 13; D gene: TRBD2; clone size: -; CDR3 protein: CASSSLAGGEQFF; CDR3 DNA: TGTGCCAGCAGCTCCCTGGCGGGGGGTGAGCAGTTCTTC
J gene: TRBJ1-3; V gene: TRBV5-1; CDR3 length: 18; D gene: -; clone size: -; CDR3 protein: CASSLDYRGLFSGNTIYF; CDR3 DNA: TGCGCCAGCAGCCTGGATTACAGAGGACTGTTCTCTGGAAACACCATATATTTT
J gene: TRBJ1-1; V gene: TRBV5-1; CDR3 length: 13; D gene: -; clone size: -; CDR3 protein: CASSFGSNTEAFF; CDR3 DNA: TGCGCCAGCAGCTTCGGCAGCAACACTGAAGCTTTCTTT
J gene: TRBJ2-5; V gene: TRBV28; CDR3 length: 16; D gene: TRBD2; clone size: few; CDR3 protein: CASSSRLAGDQETQYF; CDR3 DNA: TGTGCCAGCAGTTCGAGACTAGCGGGGGACCAAGAGACCCAGTACTTC
J gene: TRBJ2-7; V gene: TRBV27; CDR3 length: 15; D gene: TRBD1; clone size: -; CDR3 protein: CASSRARTGGDEQYF; CDR3 DNA: TGTGCCAGCAGTCGGGCCAGGACAGGGGGCGACGAGCAGTACTTC
J gene: TRBJ1-2; V gene: TRBV27; CDR3 length: 13; D gene: -; clone size: few; CDR3 protein: CASSLNGDYGYTF; CDR3 DNA: TGTGCCAGCAGTTTGAACGGGGACTATGGCTACACCTTC
J gene: TRBJ1-5; V gene: TRBV15; CDR3 length: 14; D gene: -; clone size: -; CDR3 protein: CATSRLDSNQPQHF; CDR3 DNA: TGTGCCACCAGCAGATTAGATAGCAATCAGCCCCAGCATTTT
J gene: TRBJ2-3; V gene: TRBV7-9; CDR3 length: 14; D gene: -; clone size: -; CDR3 protein: CASSLGGGRDTQYF; CDR3 DNA: TGTGCCAGCAGCTTAGGAGGGGGGCGGGATACGCAGTATTTT
J gene: TRBJ2-7; V gene: TRBV10-3; CDR3 length: 16; D gene: TRBD2; clone size: once; CDR3 protein: CAISETQASGFYEQYF; CDR3 DNA: TGTGCCATCAGTGAGACTCAGGCTAGCGGGTTTTACGAGCAGTACTTC
J gene: TRBJ1-2; V gene: TRBV6-5; CDR3 length: 12; D gene: -; clone size: -; CDR3 protein: CASSYGNYGYTF; CDR3 DNA: TGTGCCAGCAGTTACGGAAACTATGGCTACACCTTC
J gene: TRBJ2-5; V gene: TRBV6-5; CDR3 length: 15; D gene: -; clone size: -; CDR3 protein: CASSYDNSRRETQYF; CDR3 DNA: TGTGCCAGCAGTTACGACAACAGTCGGCGAGAGACCCAGTACTTC
J gene: TRBJ2-1; V gene: TRBV5-1; CDR3 length: 14; D gene: -; clone size: -; CDR3 protein: CASSLRAEDNEQFF; CDR3 DNA: TGCGCCAGCAGCTTGAGGGCAGAAGACAATGAGCAGTTCTTC
J gene: TRBJ1-1; V gene: TRBV11-3; CDR3 length: 13; D gene: -; clone size: -; CDR3 protein: CASSFSRDTEAFF; CDR3 DNA: TGTGCCAGCAGCTTCTCCCGGGACACTGAAGCTTTCTTT
J gene: TRBJ2-1; V gene: TRBV7-9; CDR3 length: 18; D gene: TRBD2; clone size: -; CDR3 protein: CASSSGLARYEGYNEQFF; CDR3 DNA: TGTGCCAGCAGCTCCGGACTAGCTCGATACGAGGGTTACAATGAGCAGTTCTTC
J gene: TRBJ1-1; V gene: TRBV6-5; CDR3 length: 11; D gene: -; clone size: -; CDR3 protein: CASSHGTEAFF; CDR3 DNA: TGTGCCAGCAGCCATGGCACTGAAGCTTTCTTT
J gene: TRBJ1-2; V gene: TRBV20-1; CDR3 length: 11; D gene: -; clone size: -; CDR3 protein: CSVSPPRGYTF; CDR3 DNA: TGCAGTGTTTCCCCCCCCCGTGGCTACACCTTC
J gene: TRBJ2-2; V gene: TRBV18; CDR3 length: 15; D gene: TRBD2; clone size: once; CDR3 protein: CASSSSSGNTGELFF; CDR3 DNA: TGTGCCAGCTCATCTTCTAGCGGGAACACCGGGGAGCTGTTTTTT